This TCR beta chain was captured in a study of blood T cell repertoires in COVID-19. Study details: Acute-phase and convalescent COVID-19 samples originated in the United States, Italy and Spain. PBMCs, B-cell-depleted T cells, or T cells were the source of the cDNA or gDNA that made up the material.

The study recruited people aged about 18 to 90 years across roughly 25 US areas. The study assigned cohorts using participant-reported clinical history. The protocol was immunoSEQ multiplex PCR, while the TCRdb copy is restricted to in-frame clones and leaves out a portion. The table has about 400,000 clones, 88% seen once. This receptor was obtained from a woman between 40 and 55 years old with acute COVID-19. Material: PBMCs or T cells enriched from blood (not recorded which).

This CDR3 is CASSRVGRDGYTF. CDR3 coding DNA: TGTGCCAGCAGCCGAGTAGGCAGGGATGGCTACACCTTC. The rearrangement joins TRBV6-5 to TRBJ1-2, with a possible D match to TRBD1 (5 bases). V shed 6 bases and J shed 6 bases, with 14 bases lying between them. Germline V lookup: CDR1 MNHEY, CDR2 SVGAGI. This CDR3 has 13 amino acids.